The clone carrying this T cell receptor (beta chain) was counted once. Its antigen is not identified. Primers used in a second PCR of about 6 to 11 cycles were a sample-barcoded 5' primer and a J-beta primer mix. Each CDR3 protein gets one entry after TCRdb re-called the 5' RACE reads with MiXCR. This sample carries 1.5 million to 2 million distinct CDR3 sequences, about 28% of them seen once, and the ten largest clones take less than 9.5%. This CDR3 spans 13 amino acids. V lost 7 bases to trimming and J lost 0 bases, with 10 bases between them. CDR1 and CDR2 from the germline V gene are SQVTM and ANQGSEA. This sample stems from a study of blood T cells in healthy people across ages. Study-wide findings and caveats: Diversity estimates from one million T cells were considered underestimates.

The source material was blood. The origin of this receptor is a woman aged 25 to 39 in good health. The chain couples TRBV29-1 to TRBJ1-3; no firm D call. The CDR3 DNA is TGCAGCGCCCGACGGGACTCTGGAAACACCATATATTTT. It specifies CSARRDSGNTIYF. The entire variable domain, with the rest obtained from reference TRBV29-1 and TRBJ1-3, is as follows: SAVISQKPSRDICQRGTSLTIQCQVDSQVTMMFWYRQQPGQSLTLIATANQGSEATYESGFVIDKFPISRPNLTFSTLTVSNMSPEDSSIYLCSARRDSGNTIYFGEGSWLTVV.